The source of this TCR beta chain is a study of blood T cell repertoires in COVID-19. Only one count was recorded for this clone. Germline V lookup: CDR1 DFQATT, CDR2 SNEGSKA (reference sequence). V dropped 3 bases and J dropped 0 bases, with 9 bases sitting between them. This CDR3 spans 14 amino acids. In the authors' methods: Amplifying reference gene primers gave estimates of nucleated cell counts. The data were produced by immunoSEQ multiplex PCR, yet TCRdb's version contains in-frame clones alone and is incomplete. D and trimming come from the DNA, and the V and J calls and clone size come from that table. The sample contains fewer than 300,000 clones, about 89% of which appear only once.

The rearrangement links TRBV20-1 to TRBJ1-5, with D possibly matching TRBD1 (6 bases). Sequenced input: peripheral blood. This TCR derives from a woman in her 30s with COVID-19, enrolled during active disease. CDR3 DNA sequence: TGCAGTGCTAGTGGGGGGCTTAGCAATCAGCCCCAGCATTTT. Its protein product is CSASGGLSNQPQHF.